These T cell receptor beta chains were read from a single sample in a study of early T cells in non-severe SARS-CoV-2 infection. From the 5' RACE reads, TCRdb called clonotypes with MiXCR, one entry per CDR3 protein. Here the sample spans 85,000 to 100,000 distinct CDR3 sequences, roughly 11% being singletons. Sequences were derived from whole blood, sampled at baseline. The receptors were gathered from an adult who was a healthcare worker with PCR-confirmed SARS-CoV-2 infection or an uninfected control (not recorded which). Each CDR3 is given with its conserved first and last residue. The D gene is left open where the match is weak. A row's size may be missing; if present it is once, few, many or a size class.

J gene | D gene | clone size | V gene | CDR3 DNA | CDR3 protein
TRBJ2-1 | TRBD1 | many | TRBV30 | TGTGCCTGGGACAGGGCGACCTACAATGAGCAGTTCTTC | CAWDRATYNEQFF
TRBJ1-1 | TRBD1 | many | TRBV20-1 | TGCAGTGCTAGAAGGACAGGGGGCGTGAACACTGAAGCTTTCTTT | CSARRTGGVNTEAFF
TRBJ2-7 | NA | few | TRBV5-6 | TGTGCCAGCAGCTTGGTCCCTACCAACTCCTACGAGCAGTACTTC | CASSLVPTNSYEQYF
TRBJ1-2 | NA | NA | TRBV20-1 | TGCAGTGCGGAGAGGGGGGGCCTCTATGGCTACACCTTC | CSAERGGLYGYTF
TRBJ2-7 | NA | NA | TRBV30 | TGTGCCTGGAGTCGCACACTGAACTACGAGCAGTACTTC | CAWSRTLNYEQYF
TRBJ1-1 | NA | NA | TRBV3-1 | TGTGCCAGCAGCCAGTTACTAAGGGGGAACACTGAAGCTTTCTTT | CASSQLLRGNTEAFF
TRBJ1-1 | NA | NA | TRBV20-1 | TGCAGTGCTAGAGACGGAGGCGGAGTATCCGAAGCTTTCTTT | CSARDGGGVSEAFF
TRBJ2-6 | NA | NA | TRBV14 | TGTGCCCCGCGGGTCATCTCTGGGGCCAACGTCCTGACTTTC | CAPRVISGANVLTF
TRBJ2-5 | TRBD2 | once | TRBV9 | TGTGCCAGCAGCCTCCGAGCGGGAGGGCCGGGAGAGACCCAGTACTTC | CASSLRAGGPGETQYF
TRBJ1-2 | TRBD1 | few | TRBV24-1 | TGTGCCACCAGTGATGCGGGACAGGGTCTTCGAGGCTACACCTTC | CATSDAGQGLRGYTF
TRBJ2-2 | NA | NA | TRBV7-9 | TGTGCCAGCAGCTTACTCGAAATGAACACCGGGGAGCTGTTTTTT | CASSLLEMNTGELFF
TRBJ1-6 | TRBD1 | NA | TRBV5-1 | TGCGCCAGCAGCAAGAAGTGGACAGGGGCACGCAGCTCCTATAATTCACCCCTCCACTTT | CASSKKWTGARSSYNSPLHF
TRBJ1-5 | TRBD1 | NA | TRBV12-3/TRBV12-4 | TGTGCCAGCAGTGTACAGGGGAGCAATCAGCCCCAGCATTTT | CASSVQGSNQPQHF
TRBJ2-7 | TRBD2 | NA | TRBV5-1 | TGCGCCAGCAGCCCGGGACTAGCGGGAGGGCGGGACGAGCAGTACTTC | CASSPGLAGGRDEQYF
TRBJ2-4 | NA | NA | TRBV5-1 | TGCGCCAGCAGCTTGGGGGACATCCCAGCCAAAAACATTCAGTACTTC | CASSLGDIPAKNIQYF
TRBJ1-1 | NA | NA | TRBV19 | TGTGCCAGTACCGCTCACTGGAGCACTGAAGCTTTCTTT | CASTAHWSTEAFF
TRBJ2-2 | NA | few | TRBV11-2 | TGTGCCAGCAGCTTAGTGAGCGCGGGCACCGGGGAGCTGTTTTTT | CASSLVSAGTGELFF
TRBJ1-2 | NA | few | TRBV10-3 | TGTGCCATCAGTGAGTCGATCGCGTCCTACACCTTC | CAISESIASYTF
TRBJ1-2 | NA | many | TRBV6-5 | TGTGCCAGCAGTCCCGATAGGGGCGAGAATGGCTACACCTTC | CASSPDRGENGYTF
TRBJ1-4 | NA | few | TRBV19 | TGTGCCAGTAGTATAGAAGAAAAACTGTTTTTT | CASSIEEKLFF
TRBJ1-4 | NA | few | TRBV3-1 | TGTGCCAGCCTGGGGACTAATGAAAAACTGTTTTTT | CASLGTNEKLFF
TRBJ2-7 | NA | few | TRBV6-1 | TGTGCCAGCAGTGAAACGGGATACTCCTACGAGCAGTACTTC | CASSETGYSYEQYF
TRBJ1-1 | TRBD1 | once | TRBV6-2/TRBV6-3 | TGTGCCAGCAGTTCCAATCCGTGGTACCAGGGGGCCTTAGGAACTGAAGCTTTCTTT | CASSSNPWYQGALGTEAFF
TRBJ2-3 | NA | many | TRBV2 | TGTGCCAGCAGTCTAAGTAGGGACACCAGCACAGATACGCAGTATTTT | CASSLSRDTSTDTQYF
TRBJ1-5 | NA | few | TRBV7-8 | TGTGCCAGCAGCCCCTACTCGGCTCGGGATCAGCCCCAGCATTTT | CASSPYSARDQPQHF
TRBJ2-5 | NA | NA | TRBV7-8 | TGTGCCAGCAGCTTAGCCCAAGTGGGGGAGACCCAGTACTTC | CASSLAQVGETQYF
TRBJ2-7 | TRBD1 | NA | TRBV3-1 | TGTGCCAGCAGCTCACAGGGGATTTACTACGAGCAGTACTTC | CASSSQGIYYEQYF
TRBJ2-6 | NA | NA | TRBV30 | TGTGCCTGGAGTGTAGGTAGCCCCAGCTCTGGGGCCAACGTCCTGACTTTC | CAWSVGSPSSGANVLTF
TRBJ2-1 | TRBD2 | many | TRBV9 | TGTGCCAGCAGCCCCCGACTAGCGGGAGGCAATGAGCAGTTCTTC | CASSPRLAGGNEQFF
TRBJ2-7 | TRBD1 | NA | TRBV10-3 | TGTGCCATCAGTGGGACAGGGTACTCCTACGAGCAGTACTTC | CAISGTGYSYEQYF
TRBJ1-5 | NA | many | TRBV7-2 | TGTGCCAGCAGCTTTATCCGGGGCGCCTGTCAGCCCCAGCATTTT | CASSFIRGACQPQHF
TRBJ1-6 | NA | NA | TRBV7-8 | TGTGCCAGCAGCTTATCCCGGAATTCACCCCTCCACTTT | CASSLSRNSPLHF
TRBJ2-1 | TRBD1 | NA | TRBV5-5 | TGTGCCAGCAGGGCCGGGACAGGGGTTAAGTACAATGAGCAGTTCTTC | CASRAGTGVKYNEQFF
TRBJ2-2 | NA | many | TRBV6-4 | TGTGCCAGCAGTGAGGGAGAGGCCGGGGAGCTGTTTTTT | CASSEGEAGELFF
TRBJ2-5 | TRBD2 | many | TRBV9 | TGTGCCAGCAGCGCTCTAGCGGCTGGGGAGACCCAGTACTTC | CASSALAAGETQYF
TRBJ1-1 | NA | NA | TRBV29-1 | TGCAGCGTTGAACCCGGGACAAACACTGAAGCTTTCTTT | CSVEPGTNTEAFF
TRBJ2-7 | NA | few | TRBV5-1 | TGCGCCAGCAGCTTGGGAGACAAGCCCTACGAGCAGTACTTC | CASSLGDKPYEQYF
TRBJ2-3 | NA | few | TRBV29-1 | TGCAGCGTTGACACGGGGTCCAGCGCCGATACGCAGTATTTT | CSVDTGSSADTQYF
TRBJ2-7 | NA | few | TRBV6-2/TRBV6-3 | TGTGCCAGCAGTTCAAGAGAGGGGCAGGGGCCCTACGAGCAGTACTTC | CASSSREGQGPYEQYF
TRBJ2-7 | NA | many | TRBV11-2 | TGTGCCAGCAGCTTAGGTTGGGGGCAGGGCTACGAGCAGTACTTC | CASSLGWGQGYEQYF
TRBJ1-6 | NA | NA | TRBV21-1 | TGTGCCAGCAGCCCGGGGACAAATTCACCCCTCCACTTT | CASSPGTNSPLHF
TRBJ2-3 | TRBD2 | few | TRBV20-1 | TGCAGTGTCCCGAAGGCGGGGGGACCAGATACGCAGTATTTT | CSVPKAGGPDTQYF
TRBJ2-5 | NA | NA | TRBV12-3/TRBV12-4 | TGTGCCAGCAGTCGACGCCCGGAGACCCAGTACTTC | CASSRRPETQYF
TRBJ2-1 | NA | many | TRBV6-6 | TGTGCCAGCAGTTCGCTAGGGAACAATGAGCAGTTCTTC | CASSSLGNNEQFF
TRBJ2-7 | NA | NA | TRBV2 | TGTGCCAGCAGCCTTCGGGGCGGGCTCGGCGAGCAGTACTTC | CASSLRGGLGEQYF
TRBJ1-3 | TRBD1 | few | TRBV27 | TGTGCCAGCAAAGTTACAGGGGAAGTAGTATCTGGAAACACCATATATTTT | CASKVTGEVVSGNTIYF
TRBJ1-4 | NA | NA | TRBV7-2 | TGTGCCAGCAGCGACCTGGGACATGAAAAACTGTTTTTT | CASSDLGHEKLFF
TRBJ2-3 | NA | many | TRBV6-1 | TGTGCCAGCAGTGAGTCTCGGGGCACAGATACGCAGTATTTT | CASSESRGTDTQYF
TRBJ2-1 | TRBD2 | many | TRBV6-5 | TGTGCCACAGGTGGAGGGGTAGCGGGGGTTGAGCAGTTCTTC | CATGGGVAGVEQFF
TRBJ2-5 | TRBD1 | NA | TRBV11-2 | TGTGCCAGCAGTCCAACAGGGGTCGGAGAGACCCAGTACTTC | CASSPTGVGETQYF
TRBJ2-7 | TRBD1 | few | TRBV7-9 | TGTGCCAGCAGCTTAGCTGGGAGACAGGGCGTCGACGAGCAGTACTTC | CASSLAGRQGVDEQYF
TRBJ2-5 | NA | few | TRBV3-1 | TGTGCCAACAGCCAAGGTTTCAACCACCAAGAGACCCAGTACTTC | CANSQGFNHQETQYF
TRBJ2-7 | NA | few | TRBV14 | TGTGCCAGCAGCCCCCAGGTGGGCGTCGTCTCCTACGAGCAGTACTTC | CASSPQVGVVSYEQYF
TRBJ1-2 | NA | NA | TRBV4-2 | TGTGCCAGCAGCCAAGATCAGATAGGAGGCTACACCTTC | CASSQDQIGGYTF
TRBJ1-5 | TRBD1 | NA | TRBV5-4 | TGTGCCAGCAGTTGGGGAGGGACAGGGAACCAGCCCCAGCATTTT | CASSWGGTGNQPQHF
TRBJ2-2 | TRBD2 | many | TRBV29-1 | TGCAGCGTGGCCGGGACTAGCGGGGGGGCTCGGGACACCGGGGAGCTGTTTTTT | CSVAGTSGGARDTGELFF
TRBJ2-1 | TRBD1 | few | TRBV7-2 | TGTGCCAGCAGCCAAAAGGGACAGAACAATGAGCAGTTCTTC | CASSQKGQNNEQFF
TRBJ2-3 | NA | few | TRBV4-2 | TGTGCCAGCAGCCAAGATCATCGGGCCACAGATACGCAGTATTTT | CASSQDHRATDTQYF
TRBJ1-6 | TRBD1 | few | TRBV3-1 | TGTGCCAGCAGCCAAGATGTGACAGGGAATTCACCCCTCCACTTT | CASSQDVTGNSPLHF